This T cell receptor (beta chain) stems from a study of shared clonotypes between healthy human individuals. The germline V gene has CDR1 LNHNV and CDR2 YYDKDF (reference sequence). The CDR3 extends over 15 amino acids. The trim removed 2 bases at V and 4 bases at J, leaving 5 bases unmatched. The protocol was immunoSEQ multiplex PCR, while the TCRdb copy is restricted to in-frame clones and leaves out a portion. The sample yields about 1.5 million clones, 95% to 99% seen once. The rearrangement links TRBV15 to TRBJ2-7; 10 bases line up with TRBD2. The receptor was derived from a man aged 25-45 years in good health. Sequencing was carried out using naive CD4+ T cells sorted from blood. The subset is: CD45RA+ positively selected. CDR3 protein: CATSRSSGRGYEQYF. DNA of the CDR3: TGTGCCACCAGCAGATCTAGCGGGAGAGGATACGAGCAGTACTTC.